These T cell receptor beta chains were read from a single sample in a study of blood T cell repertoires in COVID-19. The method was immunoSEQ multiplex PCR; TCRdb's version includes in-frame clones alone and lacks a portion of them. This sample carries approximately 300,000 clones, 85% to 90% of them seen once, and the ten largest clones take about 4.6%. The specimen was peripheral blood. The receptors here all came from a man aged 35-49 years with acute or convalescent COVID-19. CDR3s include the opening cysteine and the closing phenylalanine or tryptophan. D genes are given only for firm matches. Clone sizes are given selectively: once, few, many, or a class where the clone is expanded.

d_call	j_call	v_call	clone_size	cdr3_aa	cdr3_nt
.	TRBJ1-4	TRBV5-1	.	CASRFGSNEKLFF	TGCGCCAGCAGATTTGGCAGTAATGAAAAACTGTTTTTT
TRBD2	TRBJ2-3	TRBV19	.	CASSDWASGGSYTQYF	TGTGCCAGTAGTGATTGGGCTAGCGGGGGTAGCTATACGCAGTATTTT
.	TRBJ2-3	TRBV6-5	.	CASRSHWRGADTQYF	TGTGCCAGCAGATCCCACTGGCGGGGAGCAGATACGCAGTATTTT
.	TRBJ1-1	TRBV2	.	CASSESRGIEAFF	TGTGCCAGCAGTGAATCGCGGGGAATTGAAGCTTTCTTT
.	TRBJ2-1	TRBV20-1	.	CSAYYNEQFF	TGCAGTGCTTACTACAATGAGCAGTTCTTC
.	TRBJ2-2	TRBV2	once	CASRSQGPNTGELFF	TGTGCCAGCAGGTCGCAGGGGCCCAACACCGGGGAGCTGTTTTTT
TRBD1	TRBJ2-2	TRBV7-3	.	CASSPDRVAGELFF	TGTGCCAGCAGCCCTGACAGGGTAGCCGGGGAGCTGTTTTTT
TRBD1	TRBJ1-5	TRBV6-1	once	CASSPGTGVRQPQHF	TGTGCCAGCAGTCCCGGGACAGGGGTGAGGCAGCCCCAGCATTTT
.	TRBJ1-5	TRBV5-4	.	CASSLVSSGGNQPQHF	TGTGCCAGCAGCTTGGTGTCTTCCGGGGGCAATCAGCCCCAGCATTTT
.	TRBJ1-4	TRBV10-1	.	CATPHLGEKLFF	TGCGCCACCCCGCATCTCGGGGAAAAACTGTTTTTT
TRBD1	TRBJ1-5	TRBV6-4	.	CASSQDRGDQPQHF	TGTGCCAGCAGTCAGGACAGGGGTGATCAGCCCCAGCATTTT
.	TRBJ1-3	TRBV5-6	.	CASSLGHSFSGNTIYF	TGTGCCAGCAGCTTGGGACACAGTTTCTCTGGAAACACCATATATTTT
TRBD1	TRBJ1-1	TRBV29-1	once	CGGRGQGTGEAFF	TGTGGGGGAAGGGGACAGGGAACTGGTGAAGCTTTCTTT
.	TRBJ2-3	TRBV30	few	CAWSVGQGPDTQYF	TGTGCCTGGAGTGTAGGGCAGGGGCCAGATACGCAGTATTTT
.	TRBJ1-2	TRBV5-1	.	CASSVFRGVNYGYTF	TGCGCCAGCAGCGTCTTCAGGGGAGTTAACTATGGCTACACCTTC
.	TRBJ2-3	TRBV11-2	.	CASSLDPGADTQYF	TGTGCCAGCAGCTTGGATCCGGGGGCAGATACGCAGTATTTT
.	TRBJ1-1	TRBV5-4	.	CASSQTLNTEAFF	TGTGCCAGCAGCCAGACATTGAACACTGAAGCTTTCTTT
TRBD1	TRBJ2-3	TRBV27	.	CATRPTGPLGDTDTQYF	TGTGCCACCAGACCGACAGGGCCATTGGGTGACACAGATACGCAGTATTTT
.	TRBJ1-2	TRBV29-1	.	CSVRGEFNYGYTF	TGCAGCGTTCGGGGGGAGTTTAACTATGGCTACACCTTC
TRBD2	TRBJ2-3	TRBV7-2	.	CASSDPPLAGGSNTQYF	TGTGCCAGCAGCGACCCCCCCCTAGCGGGGGGTTCCAATACGCAGTATTTT
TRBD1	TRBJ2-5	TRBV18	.	CASSGQGEETQYF	TGTGCCAGCTCAGGTCAGGGGGAAGAGACCCAGTACTTC
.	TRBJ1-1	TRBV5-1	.	CASSQTGATNTEAFF	TGCGCCAGCAGCCAGACGGGAGCTACGAACACTGAAGCTTTCTTT
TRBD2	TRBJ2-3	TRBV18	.	CASSATGTSGSSTDTQYF	TGTGCCAGCTCAGCGACCGGGACTAGCGGATCTAGCACAGATACGCAGTATTTT
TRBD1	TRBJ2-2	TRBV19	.	CASSTRQGSSTGELFF	TGTGCCAGTAGTACCCGACAGGGGAGTAGCACCGGGGAGCTGTTTTTT
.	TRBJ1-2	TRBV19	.	CASRRGVASNYGYTF	TGTGCCAGTCGTCGCGGGGTAGCGTCTAACTATGGCTACACCTTC
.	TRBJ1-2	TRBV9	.	CASSVASRVLYGYTF	TGTGCCAGCAGCGTAGCTTCCCGGGTTCTCTATGGCTACACCTTC
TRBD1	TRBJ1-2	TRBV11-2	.	CASSTQGTNYGYTF	TGTGCCAGTTCGACACAGGGGACTAACTATGGCTACACCTTC
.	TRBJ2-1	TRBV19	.	CASSIGGSRNEQFF	TGTGCCAGTAGTATCGGAGGCAGTCGGAATGAGCAGTTCTTC
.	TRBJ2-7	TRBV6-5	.	CASGPTVTYEQYF	TGTGCCAGCGGCCCAACAGTTACCTACGAGCAGTACTTC
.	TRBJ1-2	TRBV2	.	CASSEGGGGNGYTF	TGTGCCAGCAGTGAAGGGGGAGGGGGAAATGGCTACACCTTC
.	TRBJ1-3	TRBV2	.	CASRLNRENTIYF	TGTGCCAGCAGACTCAACAGGGAAAACACCATATATTTT